The 27 T cell receptor beta chains listed next were all sequenced from one sample in a study of metastatic and nonmetastatic thyroid tumors. TCRdb re-processed the PCR reads through MiXCR. Altogether 6,000 to 8,000 clones are present, under 30% being singletons, with the ten largest covering roughly 16%. Each patient went into thyroid surgery without having received any treatment. Input material: adjacent normal tissue. The receptors come from a male donor with papillary thyroid cancer or a benign thyroid nodule (not recorded which). Some clones in this sample may be carry-over from other donors' samples.

With regard to this clone: The junction differs from germline at one of its ends, possibly a read error. V and J are TRBV11-2 and TRBJ2-7, with D maybe TRBD1 (7 bases). This CDR3 is 12 amino acids long. The germline V gene has CDR1 SGHAT and CDR2 FQNNGV. Written as DNA, the CDR3 is TGTGCCAGCAGCCCCGAGACAGGGACTCTCCACTTC. Encoded protein: CASSPETGTLHF. Full variable domain (rest looked up from reference TRBV11-2 and TRBJ2-7): EAGVAQSPRYKIIEKRQSVAFWCNPISGHATLYWYQQILGQGPKLLIQFQNNGVVDDSQLPKDRFSAERLKGVDSTLKIQPAKLEDSAVYLCASSPETGTLHFGPGTRLTVT.

This clone appeared once. This chain connects TRBV5-1 to TRBJ2-3; the D gene is possibly TRBD1 (6 bases). V was clipped by 7 bases and J by 0 bases, with 15 bases between them. Germline assignment: CDR1 SGHRS and CDR2 YFSETQ. The CDR3 is 15 residues long. DNA of the CDR3: TGCGCCAGCCAGCCGGACAGTTCTAGCACAGATACGCAGTATTTT. It encodes CASQPDSSSTDTQYF.

This clone was counted only a few times. A junction boundary mismatches the germline segment, possibly from a read error. The CDR3: CAGSLLVGSTDTQYF. CDR3 coding DNA: TGTGCCGGCAGTTTATTAGTCGGTTCCACAGATACGCAGTATTTT. The chain links TRBV12-3 or TRBV12-4 to TRBJ2-3, with D uncertain. The CDR3 spans 15 residues.

This clone appeared a few times. V usage is TRBV6-2 or TRBV6-3 and J usage is TRBJ1-2; D uncertain. The length of the CDR3 is 13 residues. Germline V gene data show CDR1 as MNHEY and CDR2 as SVGEGT. Deletions cut 6 bases from V and 4 bases from J, with 12 bases between. The CDR3: CASRTRTAYGYTF. The DNA of the CDR3 is TGTGCCAGCAGAACCAGGACGGCCTATGGCTACACCTTC.

In its sample, this clone is medium-sized (0.01 to 0.1%). This sequence joins TRBV5-6 and TRBJ2-7; D perhaps matches TRBD1 (5 bases). Looked up from germline, CDR1 is SGHDT and CDR2 is YYEEEE. This CDR3 comprises 12 residues. V lost 1 base to trimming and J lost 5 bases, with 7 bases between them. CDR3 nucleotide sequence: TGTGCCAGCAGCTTGAGCAGGGACGAGCAGTACTTC. The encoded protein is CASSLSRDEQYF.

Many counts were recorded for this clone. J is TRBJ2-5 and V is TRBV2; D is uncertain. Per germline, CDR1 SNHLY and CDR2 FYNNEI. With 8 bases removed from V and 3 bases from J, the gap between germline ends came to 7 bases. The length of the CDR3 is 11 residues. The CDR3 bases are TGTGCCAGCTTCTACGAAGAGACCCAGTACTTC. Amino acids: CASFYEETQYF.

J is TRBJ1-5 and V is TRBV20-1; D might be TRBD1 (5 bases). The CDR3 runs to 13 residues. CDR1 and CDR2 from the germline V gene are DFQATT and SNEGSKA (reference sequence). V lost 1 base to trimming and J lost 3 bases, with 7 bases between them. The CDR3 nucleotides read TGCAGTGCTAGAGGACAGCACAATCAGCCCCAGCATTTT. Amino acids: CSARGQHNQPQHF.

This clone was recorded a few times. The rearrangement joins TRBV6-1 to TRBJ1-2; maybe TRBD1 (5 bases). With 8 bases removed from V and 5 bases from J, the gap between germline ends came to 18 bases. CDR1 is MNHNS, CDR2 SASEGT, per germline. The CDR3 length is 14 residues. CDR3 DNA: TGTGCCAGCGCCTTCCAAAGGGGCGATTATGGCTACACCTTC. Translation: CASAFQRGDYGYTF.

This clone was picked up a small number of times. The V and J genes are TRBV6-1 and TRBJ2-3; TRBD2 matches at 12 bases. Germline lookup yields CDR1 MNHNS and CDR2 SASEGT. With V trimmed by 2 bases and J by 7 bases, 4 bases remained unmatched. This CDR3 comprises 15 residues. The CDR3 loop reads CASSEIGLAGHTQYF. CDR3 in DNA: TGTGCCAGCAGTGAAATCGGACTAGCGGGACATACGCAGTATTTT.

The sample holds one count of this clone. The CDR3 sequence is CASSLGRAGPAVIETQYF. CDR3 DNA sequence: TGTGCCAGCAGCTTAGGCAGGGCTGGTCCCGCGGTCATAGAGACCCAGTACTTC. The chain links TRBV11-1 to TRBJ2-5, with D maybe TRBD1 (5 bases). V was clipped by 1 base and J by 4 bases, with 22 bases between them. This CDR3 region has 18 residues. Per the germline V gene, CDR1 is SGHAT and CDR2 is FQDESV (reference sequence).

Note on this clone: Compared with germline, one end of the junction differs, possibly owing to a read error. The rearrangement joins TRBV25-1 to TRBJ2-7; 8 nucleotides line up with TRBD1. From germline, CDR1 is MGHDK and CDR2 SYGVNS. CDR3 length: 17 residues. CDR3 in amino acids: CPSSGTSRDRFSYEQYF. CDR3 nucleotide sequence: TGTCCCAGCAGTGGCACTTCCCGGGACAGGTTCTCCTACGAGCAGTACTTC.

Notes on this clone: A much larger clone is a single base away; this may be a read error. The CDR3 reads CASSRLGGGHNEQLF. The CDR3 DNA reads TGTGCCAGCAGCCGGTTGGGGGGCGGCCACAATGAGCAGCTCTTC. The chain joins TRBV11-2 to TRBJ2-1; D may match TRBD1 or TRBD2 (6 bases each). Germline lookup yields CDR1 SGHAT and CDR2 FQNNGV. The CDR3 has 15 amino acids. The full variable domain, completed using reference TRBV11-2 and TRBJ2-1, is EAGVAQSPRYKIIEKRQSVAFWCNPISGHATLYWYQQILGQGPKLLIQFQNNGVVDDSQLPKDRFSAERLKGVDSTLKIQPAKLEDSAVYLCASSRLGGGHNEQLFGPGTRLTVL.

This clone appeared once. The V gene is TRBV20-1, the J gene TRBJ2-7; weak D call: TRBD2 (6 bases). Looked up from germline, CDR1 is DFQATT and CDR2 is SNEGSKA (reference sequence). The V gene lost 6 bases and the J gene lost 3 bases, with 24 bases spanning the gap. The CDR3 sequence is 16 residues long. The CDR3, as DNA: TGCAGTGCGACCAAATCGGGACTCCCGGAGGGCTACGAGCAGTACTTC. It yields the protein CSATKSGLPEGYEQYF.

This chain uses TRBV5-8 with TRBJ1-6; D gene ambiguous. Germline assignment: CDR1 SGHTS and CDR2 YDEGEE. The CDR3 consists of 14 residues. V was cut by 0 bases and J by 9 bases, with 10 bases left in between. CDR3 in DNA: TGTGCCAGCAGCTTGGCCGGCGGTGGTTCACCCCTCCACTTT. Protein sequence: CASSLAGGGSPLHF.

The chain links TRBV20-1 to TRBJ2-7, with unresolved D. The germline gives CDR1 DFQATT, CDR2 SNEGSKA (reference sequence). The CDR3 is 14 residues long. The V gene lost 2 bases and the J gene lost 4 bases, with 15 bases spanning the gap. CDR3 loop: CSARIDGILYEQYF. The CDR3 coding sequence is TGCAGTGCTAGAATTGATGGCATACTTTACGAGCAGTACTTC.

By proportion, this clone is medium-sized. The chain joins TRBV5-1 to TRBJ1-2; D not resolved. The ends were cut back, 5 bases at V and 8 bases at J, with 13 bases in the middle. CDR1 SGHRS and CDR2 YFSETQ come from the germline V gene. This CDR3 has 12 residues. CDR3 amino acids: CASSTSLEGYTF. CDR3 sequence (DNA): TGCGCCAGCAGTACATCCCTCGAGGGCTACACCTTC.

This clone was observed a handful of times. The chain links TRBV19 to TRBJ2-1; D not certain. Germline assignment: CDR1 LNHDA and CDR2 SQIVND (reference sequence). The CDR3 sequence is 13 residues long. The germline V and J ends were trimmed by 5 bases and 3 bases, with 8 bases remaining between them. The CDR3 loop is CASSPPNYNEQFF. DNA for the CDR3: TGTGCCAGTAGTCCCCCAAACTACAATGAGCAGTTCTTC.

This clone has more than one count but fewer than ten. The V call is TRBV6-1, the J call TRBJ2-3, with D unclear. Trimming removed 6 bases at V and 7 bases at J, with 20 bases between. The CDR3 is made up of 15 amino acids. CDR1 is MNHNS, CDR2 SASEGT, per germline. The CDR3: CASSDSHASTYTQYF. CDR3 DNA: TGTGCCAGCAGCGATTCACATGCTAGTACATATACGCAGTATTTT.

This clone is categorized as medium-sized. Within the sample, other DNA sequences also encode this same CDR3. CDR3 loop: CASSVSPTYEQYF. The CDR3 DNA reads as TGTGCCAGCAGCGTATCCCCAACCTACGAGCAGTACTTC. The rearrangement uses TRBV9 and TRBJ2-7; D is unresolved. Germline V gives CDR1 SGDLS, CDR2 YYNGEE. The CDR3 length is 13 residues. Deletions cut 1 base from V and 2 bases from J, with 7 bases between.

This clone was seen a few times. This chain joins TRBV6-5 and TRBJ1-1, with D tentatively TRBD1 (5 bases). The V gene lost 0 bases and the J gene lost 0 bases, with 14 bases spanning the gap. The CDR3 runs 17 residues. The germline V gene encodes CDR1 MNHEY and CDR2 SVGAGI. The CDR3 DNA follows: TGTGCCAGCAGTTACTCAACCAGGGCCCGAATGAACACTGAAGCTTTCTTT. It translates to CASSYSTRARMNTEAFF.

By sample share, this clone is medium-sized. This rearrangement joins TRBV5-1 to TRBJ2-7; D call uncertain. CDR1 SGHRS and CDR2 YFSETQ come from the germline V gene. Trimming removed 4 bases at V and 0 bases at J, with 14 bases between. This CDR3 has 15 amino acids. Written as DNA, the CDR3 is TGCGCCAGCAGCCTCAGGCCAGGATCCTCCTACGAGCAGTACTTC. Protein sequence: CASSLRPGSSYEQYF.

By share, this clone ranks as medium-sized. This chain links TRBV6-5 with TRBJ2-7; D tentatively fits TRBD1 or TRBD2 (7 bases each). CDR1 and CDR2 (germline): MNHEY, SVGAGI. V was trimmed by 1 base and J by 7 bases, leaving 14 bases between them. CDR3 length: 14 residues. CDR3 nucleotides: TGTGCCAGCAGTTACTTCGCAGGGGGGGGGGAGCAGTACTTC. Translation: CASSYFAGGGEQYF.

The genes are TRBV20-1 and TRBJ1-2; the D is unclear. The CDR3 runs to 14 residues. V was cut by 0 bases and J by 4 bases, with 12 bases left in between. CDR1 is DFQATT and CDR2 is SNEGSKA in the germline V gene (reference sequence). The CDR3 DNA is TGCAGTGCTAGAGATCGGTTCGGGGTCTATGGCTACACCTTC. Translated, it gives CSARDRFGVYGYTF.

This clone was found a few times. CDR3 sequence: CASSDSHASIDTQYF. CDR3 in DNA: TGTGCCAGCAGCGATTCACATGCTAGTATAGATACGCAGTATTTT. This chain uses TRBV6-1 with TRBJ2-3; D gene uncertain. V lost 6 bases to trimming and J lost 5 bases, with 18 bases between them. The CDR3 has 15 residues. Germline loops: CDR1 MNHNS, CDR2 SASEGT.

By share, this clone counts as large (0.1 to 1%). V is TRBV28 and J is TRBJ2-7, with 9 positions matching TRBD2. The CDR3 is 14 amino acids. Germline lookup yields CDR1 MDHEN and CDR2 SYDVKM. The V segment lost 3 bases and the J segment 4 bases; nucleotides outside the gene matches: 4. The CDR3 is CASSFGGRAYEQYF. Here the CDR3 DNA reads TGTGCCAGCAGTTTTGGCGGGAGGGCTTACGAGCAGTACTTC.

In this sample, this clone is medium-sized. The J gene is TRBJ2-7, the V gene TRBV11-3; the D gene is possibly TRBD2 (6 bases). V lost 1 base to trimming and J lost 2 bases, with 12 bases between them. The CDR3 length is 15 residues. Germline V gene lookup returns CDR1 SGHNT and CDR2 YENEEA. CDR3 sequence (DNA): TGTGCCAGCAGCTTAGGACGGGGGTCGGCCTACGAGCAGTACTTC. It codes for CASSLGRGSAYEQYF.

Judged by abundance, this clone is medium-sized. The chain has TRBV7-9 and TRBJ2-7, with D perhaps matching TRBD1 (6 bases). V dropped 5 bases and J dropped 4 bases, with 9 bases sitting between them. This CDR3 comprises 12 residues. From germline, CDR1 is SEHNR and CDR2 FQNEAQ (reference sequence). The CDR3 sequence: CASSLTGYEQYF. Written as DNA, the CDR3 is TGTGCCAGCAGCCTAACAGGGTACGAGCAGTACTTC.